A selection of T cell receptor beta chains follows, all from one sample in a study of blood T cell repertoires in COVID-19. Profiled with immunoSEQ multiplex PCR; TCRdb holds only in-frame clones, not every one. In the table there are about 75,000 clones, approximately 90% of which are singletons. Sequences were obtained from peripheral blood. The receptors here all came from a human donor in a cohort sampled during active COVID-19. Each CDR3 is given with its conserved first and last residue. The order of the fields is D gene, J gene, clone size, V gene, CDR3 protein, CDR3 DNA. The D gene is left open where the match is weak. Part of the rows lack a size; the others show once, few, many or a class for expanded clones.

. | TRBJ2-7 | . | TRBV7-6 | CASSNPYGRSSYEQYF | TGTGCCAGCAGCAACCCATACGGTAGGAGCTCCTACGAGCAGTACTTC
TRBD2 | TRBJ2-7 | . | TRBV11-2 | CASSRRLAGDEQYF | TGTGCCAGCAGTCGACGACTAGCGGGAGACGAGCAGTACTTC
TRBD1 | TRBJ1-2 | . | TRBV29-1 | CSVEATGGADYGYTF | TGCAGCGTTGAAGCCACAGGGGGCGCGGACTATGGCTACACCTTC
TRBD1 | TRBJ2-2 | . | TRBV19 | CASSGQANTGELFF | TGTGCCAGTAGTGGACAGGCGAACACCGGGGAGCTGTTTTTT
TRBD2 | TRBJ2-2 | . | TRBV7-7 | CASSSGLAGGLGRTGELFF | TGTGCCAGCAGCTCGGGACTAGCGGGGGGGCTTGGAAGGACCGGGGAGCTGTTTTTT
TRBD2 | TRBJ2-7 | . | TRBV11-2 | CASSFFSGSFYEQYF | TGTGCCAGCAGCTTCTTCAGCGGGAGCTTCTACGAGCAGTACTTC
TRBD2 | TRBJ2-7 | . | TRBV7-2 | CASRKSGGAYEQYF | TGTGCCAGCCGGAAAAGCGGGGGGGCTTACGAGCAGTACTTC
. | TRBJ1-1 | few | TRBV6-5 | CASSKTGTLNTEAFF | TGTGCCAGCAGTAAAACCGGGACATTGAACACTGAAGCTTTCTTT
TRBD1 | TRBJ2-2 | . | TRBV7-8 | CASSPPGTGGLAGELFF | TGTGCCAGCAGCCCCCCTGGGACAGGGGGATTGGCCGGGGAGCTGTTTTTT
. | TRBJ2-3 | . | TRBV6-5 | CASTGQKWADTQYF | TGTGCCAGCACCGGACAGAAGTGGGCAGATACGCAGTATTTT
. | TRBJ2-5 | . | TRBV2 | CASSETIPPPNQETQYF | TGTGCCAGCAGTGAAACAATTCCACCGCCGAACCAAGAGACCCAGTACTTC
TRBD2 | TRBJ2-3 | . | TRBV4-2 | CASSQDRALAGIDTQYF | TGTGCCAGCAGCCAAGATCGGGCCTTAGCGGGAATAGATACGCAGTATTTT
TRBD1 | TRBJ1-6 | once | TRBV7-9 | CASTSDTRGRSPLHF | TGTGCCAGCACCTCCGATACCAGGGGGCGGTCACCCCTCCACTTT
TRBD2 | TRBJ2-1 | . | TRBV29-1 | CSVLRLAGGDEQFF | TGCAGCGTTCTTCGACTAGCGGGGGGCGATGAGCAGTTCTTC
. | TRBJ2-7 | . | TRBV5-1 | CASSLNSGYEQYF | TGCGCCAGCAGCTTGAACTCAGGGTACGAGCAGTACTTC
. | TRBJ2-5 | . | TRBV11-3 | CASSLELATTGGETQYF | TGTGCCAGCAGCTTAGAATTGGCGACAACTGGCGGGGAGACCCAGTACTTC
TRBD1 | TRBJ1-1 | . | TRBV29-1 | CSVSTGGGTEAFF | TGCAGCGTTTCCACAGGGGGGGGGACTGAAGCTTTCTTT
. | TRBJ2-3 | . | TRBV4-2 | CASSRSDPDTQYF | TGTGCCAGCAGCCGAAGCGACCCCGATACGCAGTATTTT
TRBD1 | TRBJ2-1 | once | TRBV27 | CASSLSTGSYNEQFF | TGTGCCAGCAGTTTATCGACAGGGTCCTACAATGAGCAGTTCTTC
TRBD2 | TRBJ2-7 | . | TRBV6-5 | CASTIGLAGGEQYF | TGTGCCAGCACCATAGGACTAGCGGGGGGCGAGCAGTACTTC